The clone carrying this TCR beta chain has a count of ten or more. Its specificity is unknown. These data are taken from a study of T-cell memory formation after mild COVID-19. The CDR3 spans 13 residues. CDR1 is MGHRA and CDR2 is YSYEKL in the germline V gene. The V and J ends lost 3 bases and 3 bases respectively, with 9 bases between them. TCRdb analysed the 5' RACE reads with MiXCR anew, one entry per CDR3 protein. The sample has 350,000 to 500,000 distinct CDR3 sequences, about a quarter seen once; the top ten hold about an eighth. The study's findings and limits: CD4+ clones that contracted lay mainly in CM and EM; CD8+ ones lay in EMRA.

The sequenced sample was PBMCs or a T cell subset sorted from them (not recorded which). This chain connects TRBV4-1 to TRBJ2-7; a possible D gene is TRBD1 (5 bases). This TCR derives from an adult woman who had mild COVID-19 (a few samples of this study predate the infection). Cell type and time point are not known. Here the CDR3 reads CASSQSGLYEQYF. The CDR3 coding sequence is TGCGCCAGCAGCCAGTCAGGGCTCTACGAGCAGTACTTC.